This T cell receptor beta chain was identified during a study of control samples from healthy donors and cancer patients. Only in-frame clones appear in the TCRdb table, and some are missing; sequencing was by immunoSEQ multiplex PCR. The sample carries 170,000 or so clones, just over 90% recorded once. The sequence came from a man in his thirties or forties in good health. Material: blood.

CDR3 nucleotides: TGTGCCAGCTCTCGAAGAGGGCAGCAAGAGACCCAGTACTTC. It translates to CASSRRGQQETQYF. The chain joins TRBV18 to TRBJ2-5; a possible D gene is TRBD2 (5 bases). Trimming removed 6 bases from V and 2 bases from J, with 13 bases in between. The CDR3 covers 14 residues. Germline V CDR1 and CDR2: KGHSH, LQKENI.